This record looks at one T cell receptor beta chain sequence and its context. Between the trimmed V and J ends, which lost 6 bases and 1 base, there was a span of 13 bases. The germline gives CDR1 SGHNT, CDR2 YYREEE (reference sequence). This CDR3 has 14 amino acids. Seattle researchers signed up patients amid active infection and tracked them longitudinally. Study processing details: Estimation of nucleated cell counts was performed using reference gene primer amplification. Using immunoSEQ multiplex PCR, the repertoire was profiled, and TCRdb retains in-frame clones only, with some absent. The V and J calls and clone size were taken over from that table, and D and trimming were inferred from the DNA. The sample holds 100,000 to 150,000 clones, 90% seen once. The sample comes from a study of blood T cell repertoires in COVID-19. Turning to the study itself: Material from acute and convalescent COVID-19 was sourced from the United States, Italy and Spain. The cDNA or gDNA used as material had been derived from T cells, B-cell-depleted T cells, or PBMCs.

The V gene is TRBV5-4, the J gene TRBJ1-1; D is undetermined. Material: peripheral blood. This clonotype originated in a woman aged 60-75 years with COVID-19, enrolled during active disease. The CDR3, as DNA: TGTGCCAGCACCTACGATCGGAGGAACACTGAAGCTTTCTTT. Its protein is CASTYDRRNTEAFF. Looking up the rest from reference TRBV5-4 and TRBJ1-1 gives the full variable domain: ETGVTQSPTHLIKTRGQQVTLRCSSQSGHNTVSWYQQALGQGPQFIFQYYREEENGRGNFPPRFSGLQFPNYSSELNVNALELDDSALYLCASTYDRRNTEAFFGQGTRLTVV.